This T cell receptor beta chain emerged from a study of blood T cell repertoires in COVID-19. On the study more broadly: The study drew acute and convalescent COVID-19 samples from the United States, Italy and Spain.

Only in-frame clones appear in the TCRdb table, and some are missing; sequencing was by immunoSEQ multiplex PCR. The sample shows about 150,000 clones, 80% to 90% of them seen only once. J gave up 3 bases and V 5 bases, and 6 bases lay outside the gene matches. The CDR3 is 14 residues long. Germline loops: CDR1 SGHAT, CDR2 FQNNGV. The specimen was peripheral blood. V and J are TRBV11-2 and TRBJ2-7; TRBD1 aligns across 8 bases. This receptor was identified in a man in his 70s with acute or convalescent COVID-19. The CDR3, as DNA: TGTGCCAGCAGCCCAGGGGGACAGGTCTACGAGCAGTACTTC. Protein product: CASSPGGQVYEQYF.